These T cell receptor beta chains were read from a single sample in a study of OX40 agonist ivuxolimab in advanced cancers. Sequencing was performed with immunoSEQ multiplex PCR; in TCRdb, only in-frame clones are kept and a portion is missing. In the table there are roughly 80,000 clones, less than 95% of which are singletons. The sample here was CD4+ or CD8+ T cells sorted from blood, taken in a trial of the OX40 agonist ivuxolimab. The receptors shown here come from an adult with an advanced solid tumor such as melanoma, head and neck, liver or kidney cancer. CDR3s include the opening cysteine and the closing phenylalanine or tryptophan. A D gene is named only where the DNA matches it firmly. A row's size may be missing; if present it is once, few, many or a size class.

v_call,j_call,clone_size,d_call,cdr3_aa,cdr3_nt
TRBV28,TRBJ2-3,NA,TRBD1,CASSWGDREFTDTQYF,TGTGCCAGCAGCTGGGGTGACAGGGAGTTCACAGATACGCAGTATTTT
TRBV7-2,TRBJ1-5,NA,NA,CASSLAGGGRSGQPQHF,TGTGCCAGCAGCTTAGCGGGAGGAGGGAGGAGCGGTCAGCCCCAGCATTTT
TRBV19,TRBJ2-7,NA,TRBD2,CASGGHYEQYF,TGTGCCTCGGGGGGGCACTACGAGCAGTACTTC
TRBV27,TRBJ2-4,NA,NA,CASSLFTQTGTPLLQYF,TGTGCCAGCAGTTTATTTACCCAGACCGGAACACCGCTTCTTCAGTACTTC
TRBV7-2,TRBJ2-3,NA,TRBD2,CASSLQGLGTDTQYF,TGTGCCAGCAGCTTACAGGGACTAGGTACAGATACGCAGTATTTT
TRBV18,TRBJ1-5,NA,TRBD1,CASSPPGTGGQPQHF,TGTGCCAGCTCACCACCAGGGACAGGGGGGCAGCCCCAGCATTTT
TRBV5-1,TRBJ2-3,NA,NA,CASSLGGQISDTQYF,TGCGCCAGCAGCTTGGGGGGCCAAATATCAGATACGCAGTATTTT
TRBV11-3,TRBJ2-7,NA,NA,CASSQTSAGGSYEQYF,TGTGCCAGCAGCCAAACCTCGGCTGGGGGCTCCTACGAGCAGTACTTC
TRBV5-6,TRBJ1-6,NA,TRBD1,CASSLGTGYNSPLHF,TGTGCCAGCAGCTTGGGGACAGGCTATAATTCACCCCTCCACTTT
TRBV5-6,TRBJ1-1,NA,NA,CASGIGPVRAEAFF,TGTGCCAGCGGCATCGGACCAGTTCGGGCTGAAGCTTTCTTT
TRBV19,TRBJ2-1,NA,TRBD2,CASSPSGSNEQFF,TGTGCCAGTAGTCCTAGCGGGAGTAATGAGCAGTTCTTC
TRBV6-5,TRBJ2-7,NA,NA,CASSSDRKSSYEQYF,TGTGCCAGCAGTTCCGACAGGAAAAGCTCCTACGAGCAGTACTTC
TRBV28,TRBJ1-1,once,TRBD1,CASSTRQGSAEAFF,TGTGCCAGCAGTACTCGACAGGGGAGTGCTGAAGCTTTCTTT
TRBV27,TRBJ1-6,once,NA,CASSLDLSSSYNSPLHF,TGTGCCAGCAGTTTAGATTTATCCAGCTCCTATAATTCACCCCTCCACTTT
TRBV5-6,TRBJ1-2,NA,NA,CASSQLHGYTF,TGTGCCAGCTCCCAACTACATGGCTACACCTTC
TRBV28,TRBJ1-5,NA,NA,CASREQGMQPQHF,TGTGCCAGCAGAGAGCAGGGGATGCAGCCCCAGCATTTT
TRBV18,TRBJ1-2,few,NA,CASSPGQLNYGYTF,TGTGCCAGCTCACCAGGACAGCTGAACTATGGCTACACCTTC
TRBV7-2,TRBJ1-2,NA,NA,CASSLAGLSYGYTF,TGTGCCAGCAGCTTAGCAGGGTTGAGCTATGGCTACACCTTC
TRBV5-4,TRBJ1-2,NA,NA,CASSLEGQYYGYTF,TGTGCCAGCAGCTTGGAGGGGCAATACTATGGCTACACCTTC
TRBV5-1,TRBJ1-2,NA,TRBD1,CASSSTGTYGYTF,TGCGCCAGCAGCTCGACAGGGACCTATGGCTACACCTTC
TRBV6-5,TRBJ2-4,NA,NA,CASSYSLVGTNIQYF,TGTGCCAGCAGTTACTCACTAGTGGGCACCAACATTCAGTACTTC
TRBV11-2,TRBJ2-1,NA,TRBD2,CASSSMGTSGNSRMVVEFF,TGTGCCAGCAGCTCGATGGGGACTAGCGGGAACAGTAGGATGGTGGTGGAGTTCTTC
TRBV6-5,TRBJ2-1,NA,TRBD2,CASSYASGSLDEQFF,TGTGCCAGCAGTTACGCTAGCGGGAGTTTAGATGAGCAGTTCTTC
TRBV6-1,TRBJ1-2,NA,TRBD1,CACDRVNYGYTF,TGTGCCTGCGACAGGGTGAACTATGGCTACACCTTC
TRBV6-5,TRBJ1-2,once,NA,CASSPGGGFYGYTF,TGTGCCAGCAGTCCGGGGGGTGGCTTCTATGGCTACACCTTC
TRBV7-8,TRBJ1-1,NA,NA,CASSIGPRQANTEAFF,TGTGCCAGCAGCATTGGACCCCGACAGGCGAACACTGAAGCTTTCTTT
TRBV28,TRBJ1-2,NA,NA,CASSLDRTSYTF,TGTGCCAGCAGTTTAGATCGTACGTCCTACACCTTC
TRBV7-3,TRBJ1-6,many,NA,CASSSPTENNSPLHF,TGTGCCAGCAGCTCCCCCACCGAGAATAATTCACCCCTCCACTTT
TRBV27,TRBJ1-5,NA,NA,CASGGGNSNQPQHF,TGTGCCAGCGGGGGGGGCAATAGCAATCAGCCCCAGCATTTT
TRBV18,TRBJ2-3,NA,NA,CASSPYVQGTDTQYF,TGTGCCAGCTCACCATACGTTCAGGGCACAGATACGCAGTATTTT
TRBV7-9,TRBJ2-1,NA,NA,CASSKDRKNNNEQFF,TGTGCCAGCAGTAAAGACCGCAAAAACAACAATGAGCAGTTCTTC
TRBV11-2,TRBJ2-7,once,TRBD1,CASSINRGEQYF,TGTGCCAGCAGCATAAACAGGGGCGAGCAGTACTTC
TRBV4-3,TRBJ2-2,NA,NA,CASSHQGQETGELFF,TGCGCCAGCAGCCACCAAGGTCAGGAAACCGGGGAGCTGTTTTTT
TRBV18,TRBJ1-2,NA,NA,CASSRGTGNGYTF,TGTGCCAGCTCACGAGGAACAGGAAATGGCTACACCTTC
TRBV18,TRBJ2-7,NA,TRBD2,CASSLGLADYEQYF,TGTGCCAGCTCCCTGGGACTAGCGGATTACGAGCAGTACTTC
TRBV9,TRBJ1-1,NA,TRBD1,CASSGGGGAEFGAFF,TGTGCCAGCAGCGGCGGAGGGGGCGCGGAGTTTGGGGCTTTCTTT
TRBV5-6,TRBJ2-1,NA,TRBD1,CASSTQGREQFF,TGTGCCAGCAGCACACAGGGGAGAGAGCAGTTCTTC
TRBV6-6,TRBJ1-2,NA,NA,CASSYTDSYGYTF,TGTGCCAGCAGTTATACGGACAGCTATGGCTACACCTTC